The rows below give T cell receptor beta chains drawn from one sample of a study of cytomegalovirus exposure and HLA in healthy donors. Profiling relied on immunoSEQ multiplex PCR, and the TCRdb table lists in-frame clones only, not all of them. The table lists about 100,000 clones, about 86% of them singletons, with over 4% in the top ten. The sample consisted of PBMCs. These TCRs come from a woman between 65 and 79 years old in good health and CMV-seropositive. The CDR3 runs from the conserved cysteine through the conserved F or W. The D gene is left open where the match is weak. The size entry is marked missing in some rows and otherwise reads once, few, many or a size class.

V	D	size	length	J	DNA	CDR3
TRBV29-1	TRBD1	NA	14	TRBJ2-3	TGCAGCGCTTACGGGACAGGGGATCCAGATACGCAGTATTTT	CSAYGTGDPDTQYF
TRBV21-1	NA	NA	16	TRBJ1-1	TGTGCCAGCAGCGGAATCAGGGGGCGAGGGCGCACTGAAGCTTTCTTT	CASSGIRGRGRTEAFF
TRBV4-3	TRBD1	few	17	TRBJ2-3	TGCGCCAGCAGCCACCTGGGGGCACAGGGGGAAGTAGATACGCAGTATTTT	CASSHLGAQGEVDTQYF
TRBV6-1	TRBD1	NA	16	TRBJ1-5	TGTGCCAGCAGTGATAGGACAGGTCATAGCAATCAGCCCCAGCATTTT	CASSDRTGHSNQPQHF
TRBV7-7	TRBD1	NA	14	TRBJ2-5	TGTGCTAGCAGCCTTGGGACAGGGATGGGGACCCAGTACTTC	CASSLGTGMGTQYF
TRBV7-9	NA	NA	16	TRBJ2-1	TGTTCCAGCAGCTTTAGTGTCGGAGGCGGTCAATTTGAGCAGTTCTTC	CSSSFSVGGGQFEQFF
TRBV28	NA	NA	13	TRBJ1-2	TGTGCCAGCAAGAGACAGGCCCTCTATGGCTACACCTTC	CASKRQALYGYTF
TRBV7-2	TRBD2	NA	15	TRBJ2-1	TGTGCCAGCATGCAGGAAGTAGCGGGACTCGGTGAGCAGTTCTTC	CASMQEVAGLGEQFF
TRBV5-6	NA	NA	15	TRBJ1-4	TGTGCCAGCAGCCGTCTGGAGGGAGGGGATGAAAAACTGTTTTTT	CASSRLEGGDEKLFF
TRBV6-5	NA	NA	14	TRBJ1-4	TGTGCCAGCAGTTACAGGCAGGGTGGTGAAAAACTGTTTTTT	CASSYRQGGEKLFF
TRBV10-1	NA	NA	12	TRBJ2-7	TGCGCCAGCAGCGAGTCGACAGGCGAGAAGTACTTC	CASSESTGEKYF
TRBV11-1	NA	NA	14	TRBJ2-3	TGTGCCAGCAGCTATGACTTGTCTACAGATACGCAGTATTTT	CASSYDLSTDTQYF
TRBV7-2	TRBD2	NA	16	TRBJ2-3	TGTGCCAGCAGCTTAGGAAGCGGGAGGGGCACAGATACGCAGTATTTT	CASSLGSGRGTDTQYF
TRBV5-6	NA	few	13	TRBJ2-3	TGTGCCAGCAGCTCGACCGGACTCCCTGTGCAGTATTTT	CASSSTGLPVQYF
TRBV6-5	NA	NA	15	TRBJ2-7	TGTGCCAGCAGTTACGGGGGGGCCGGCTCCTACGAGCAGTACTTC	CASSYGGAGSYEQYF
TRBV11-2	NA	NA	14	TRBJ1-5	TGTGCCAGCAGCTTTATGGGGGGAAATCAGCCCCAGCATTTT	CASSFMGGNQPQHF
TRBV18	NA	NA	15	TRBJ1-2	TGTGCCAGCTCGCCTATCGACAGTACTAACTATGGCTACACCTTC	CASSPIDSTNYGYTF
TRBV28	NA	NA	15	TRBJ1-5	TGTGCCAGCATACGACTCCTGGGGGCCCATCAGCCCCAGCATTTT	CASIRLLGAHQPQHF
TRBV19	NA	NA	13	TRBJ2-2	TGTGCCAGTAGTATAGGAGGAAACGGGGAGCTGTTTTTT	CASSIGGNGELFF
TRBV7-2	TRBD1	NA	14	TRBJ2-7	TGTGCCAGCAGCTCGGACAGGGGGTCGGGCGAGCAGTACTTC	CASSSDRGSGEQYF
TRBV4-3	TRBD2	NA	14	TRBJ2-1	TGCGCCAGCAGCAGGGGACTAGCGGGAGAGGAGCAGTTCTTC	CASSRGLAGEEQFF
TRBV18	TRBD1	NA	17	TRBJ1-1	TGTGCCAGCTCTCCCGGGACAGCGACGCTTATGAACACTGAAGCTTTCTTT	CASSPGTATLMNTEAFF
TRBV10-3	NA	NA	16	TRBJ2-1	TGTGCCATCGAATCCGGGTCGCCAGAAGGAGTCAATGAGCAGTTCTTC	CAIESGSPEGVNEQFF
TRBV7-8	NA	NA	15	TRBJ1-5	TGTGCCAGCAGCTTAAACTTTGGTGGCAATCAGCCCCAGCATTTT	CASSLNFGGNQPQHF
TRBV6-5	NA	NA	13	TRBJ1-2	TGTGCCAGCAGTTACGCGTTCAACTATGGCTACACCTTC	CASSYAFNYGYTF
TRBV16	NA	NA	15	TRBJ1-1	TGTGCCAGCAGCCAAGGGGAGGCGAGGAACACTGAAGCTTTCTTT	CASSQGEARNTEAFF